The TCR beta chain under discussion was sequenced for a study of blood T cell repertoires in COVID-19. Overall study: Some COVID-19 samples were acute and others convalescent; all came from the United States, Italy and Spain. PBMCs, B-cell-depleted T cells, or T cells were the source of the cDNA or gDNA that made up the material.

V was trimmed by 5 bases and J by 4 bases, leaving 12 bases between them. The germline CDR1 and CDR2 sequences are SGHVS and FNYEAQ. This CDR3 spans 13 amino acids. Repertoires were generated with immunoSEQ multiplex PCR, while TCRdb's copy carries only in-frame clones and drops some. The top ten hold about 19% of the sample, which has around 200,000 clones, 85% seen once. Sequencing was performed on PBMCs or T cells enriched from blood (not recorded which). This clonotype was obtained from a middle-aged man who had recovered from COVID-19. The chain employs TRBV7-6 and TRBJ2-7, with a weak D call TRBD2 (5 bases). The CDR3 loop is CASSPTSRYEQYF. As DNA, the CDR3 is TGTGCCAGCAGCCCTACTAGTAGGTACGAGCAGTACTTC.